The sequence of this T cell receptor beta chain was determined in a study of blood T cell repertoires in COVID-19. Looking at the study overall: Specimens from acute and convalescent COVID-19 originated in the United States, Italy and Spain. The cDNA or gDNA used as material had been derived from T cells, B-cell-depleted T cells, or PBMCs.

Looked up from germline, CDR1 is SGHAT and CDR2 is FQNNGV. The CDR3 loop spans 16 amino acids. J gave up 2 bases and V 4 bases, and 9 bases lay outside the gene matches. Seattle patients were enrolled while actively infected and followed longitudinally. Original processing methods: For nucleated cells, counts were estimated from reference gene primer amplification. The data were produced by immunoSEQ multiplex PCR, yet TCRdb's version contains in-frame clones alone and is incomplete. D and trimming come from the DNA, and the V and J calls and clone size come from that table. Among over 70,000 clones, approximately 80% were seen once, and the ten largest hold under 7.5%.

V gene TRBV11-2 combines with J gene TRBJ2-5; 8 bases are a match to TRBD2. The sample consisted of peripheral blood. This sequence was found in a man aged 25-45 years with COVID-19, enrolled during active disease. This CDR3 reads CASSSGTSGGQETQYF. CDR3 DNA: TGTGCCAGCAGCTCGGGAACGAGCGGGGGACAAGAGACCCAGTACTTC.